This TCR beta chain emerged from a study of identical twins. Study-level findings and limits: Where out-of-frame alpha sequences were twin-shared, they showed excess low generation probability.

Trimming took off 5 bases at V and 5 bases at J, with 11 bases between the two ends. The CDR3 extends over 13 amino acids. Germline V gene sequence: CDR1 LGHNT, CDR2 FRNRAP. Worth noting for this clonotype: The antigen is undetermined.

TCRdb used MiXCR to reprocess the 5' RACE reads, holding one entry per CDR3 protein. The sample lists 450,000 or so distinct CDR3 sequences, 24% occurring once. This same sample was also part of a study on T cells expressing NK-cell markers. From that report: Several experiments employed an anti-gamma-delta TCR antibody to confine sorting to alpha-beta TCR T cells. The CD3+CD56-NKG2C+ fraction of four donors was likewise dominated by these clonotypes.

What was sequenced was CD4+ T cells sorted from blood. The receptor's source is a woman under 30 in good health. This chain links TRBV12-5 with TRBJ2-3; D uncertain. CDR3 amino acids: CASGAVKGDTQYF. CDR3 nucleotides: TGTGCTAGTGGTGCAGTAAAGGGAGATACGCAGTATTTT.